Listed here are 5 T cell receptor beta chains from one sample, sequenced in a study of blood T cell repertoires in COVID-19. TCRdb keeps only in-frame clones here, not all; method: immunoSEQ multiplex PCR. The sample shows about 42,000 clones, 60% to 80% of them seen only once. Sequencing was performed on peripheral blood. These receptors originate from a woman in her 70s with acute or convalescent COVID-19.

The chain links TRBV5-8 to TRBJ1-2; D ambiguous. The CDR3 has 12 amino acids. Trimming stripped 0 bases from V and 8 bases from J, with 8 bases between. Germline CDR1 SGHTS, CDR2 YDEGEE. The chain's CDR3 is CASSLDGPGYTF. Written as DNA, the CDR3 is TGTGCCAGCAGCTTGGACGGTCCGGGCTACACCTTC.

The chain couples TRBV6-2 or TRBV6-3 to TRBJ1-2; D is possibly TRBD1 (5 bases). CDR3 length: 16 residues. Trimming pared 1 base from V and 0 bases from J, leaving 12 bases between. Germline V gene data show CDR1 as MNHEY and CDR2 as SVGEGT. The CDR3 protein is CASSYYPRASNYGYTF. For the CDR3, the DNA is TGTGCCAGCAGTTACTATCCCAGGGCCTCTAACTATGGCTACACCTTC.

The rearrangement uses TRBV6-2 or TRBV6-3 and TRBJ2-3; 10 nucleotides agree with TRBD2. There are 15 residues in the CDR3. Trimming at V came to 4 bases and at J to 0 bases, leaving 1 base not matched to a gene. Germline V lookup: CDR1 MNHEY, CDR2 SVGEGT. The CDR3 DNA reads TGTGCCAGCAGTTTACTAGCGGGGAGCACAGATACGCAGTATTTT. The encoded protein is CASSLLAGSTDTQYF.

The chain couples TRBV9 to TRBJ2-5; 8 bases are shared with TRBD1. Germline CDR1 is SGDLS and CDR2 is YYNGEE. The length of the CDR3 is 16 residues. Trimming removed 0 bases from V and 2 bases from J; junction bases left unmatched: 6. CDR3 DNA: TGTGCCAGCAGCGTAGGTGGACAGGGCCCTCAAGAGACCCAGTACTTC. It is translated as CASSVGGQGPQETQYF.

The gene calls are TRBV27 and TRBJ1-2; D not certain. V was pared by 6 bases and J by 3 bases, with 11 bases between. The germline CDR1 and CDR2 sequences are MNHEY and SMNVEV (reference sequence). The CDR3 runs to 13 residues. CDR3 coding DNA: TGTGCCAGCAGGAGAGGCGGGTACTATGGCTACACCTTC. It yields the protein CASRRGGYYGYTF.